The clone carrying this TCR beta chain was observed a handful of times. Its antigen remains unknown. These data come from a study of shared clonotypes between healthy human individuals. Study observations and caveats: The study's rarefaction showed incomplete sorted-subset sequencing despite large depth.

Tens of thousands of T cell genomes (about 210 ng DNA) went into each sorted-subset replicate. The data were produced by immunoSEQ multiplex PCR, yet TCRdb's version contains in-frame clones alone and is incomplete. In the table there are some 2,000,000 clones, under 97% of which are singletons. Germline V lookup: CDR1 MNHEY, CDR2 SMNVEV (reference sequence). Between the trimmed V and J ends, which lost 6 bases and 2 bases, there was a span of 12 bases. This CDR3 comprises 14 residues. This chain connects TRBV27 to TRBJ2-3; D gene unclear. The source is a young man in good health. Sequenced: naive CD4+ T cells sorted from blood. Subset: CD45RA+ positively selected. The CDR3 DNA follows: TGTGCCAGCAGGCGCGAGCGTCCCACAGATACGCAGTATTTT. Protein: CASRRERPTDTQYF.